This T cell receptor beta chain came from a study of blood T cell repertoires in COVID-19. At the level of the study: From T cells, B-cell-depleted T cells, or PBMCs came the material, which was cDNA or gDNA.

The CDR3 consists of 14 residues. J lost 5 bases, V lost 4 bases, and 6 bases had no gene match. The germline gives CDR1 SEHNR, CDR2 FQNEAQ (reference sequence). Per the study methods: Scientists estimated how many nucleated cells there were by amplifying reference gene primers. Produced via immunoSEQ multiplex PCR; TCRdb's table is partial and in-frame only. V and J calls and clone size are given by that table; D and trimming were obtained from the DNA. The table records about 62,000 clones, roughly 80% of them present only once. The sequencing sample was made of peripheral blood. J is TRBJ1-2 and V is TRBV7-9; 8 bases fit TRBD1. This clonotype was sampled from a man aged 55 to 70 with acute or convalescent COVID-19. The CDR3 region is CASSWDRPLYGYTF. In DNA form, the CDR3 reads TGTGCCAGCAGCTGGGACAGGCCCCTGTATGGCTACACCTTC.